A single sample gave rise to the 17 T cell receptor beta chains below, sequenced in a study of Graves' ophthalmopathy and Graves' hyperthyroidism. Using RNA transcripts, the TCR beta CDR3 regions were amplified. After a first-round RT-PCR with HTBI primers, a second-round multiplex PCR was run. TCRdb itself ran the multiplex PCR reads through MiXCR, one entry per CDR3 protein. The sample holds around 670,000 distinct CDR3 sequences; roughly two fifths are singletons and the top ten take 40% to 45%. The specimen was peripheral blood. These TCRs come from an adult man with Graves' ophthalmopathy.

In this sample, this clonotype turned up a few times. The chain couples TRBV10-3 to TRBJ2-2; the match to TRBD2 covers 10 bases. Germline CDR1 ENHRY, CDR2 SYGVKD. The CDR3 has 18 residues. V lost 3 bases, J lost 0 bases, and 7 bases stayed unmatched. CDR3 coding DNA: TGTGCCATCAGTGAACAACCAGCGGGGGGGTCGAACACCGGGGAGCTGTTTTTT. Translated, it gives CAISEQPAGGSNTGELFF.

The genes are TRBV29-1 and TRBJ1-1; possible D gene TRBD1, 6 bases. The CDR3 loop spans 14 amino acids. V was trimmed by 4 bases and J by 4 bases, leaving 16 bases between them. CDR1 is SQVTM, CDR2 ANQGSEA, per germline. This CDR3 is CSVGEPGVGTEAFF. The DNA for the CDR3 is TGCAGCGTTGGGGAGCCAGGGGTTGGCACTGAAGCTTTCTTT.

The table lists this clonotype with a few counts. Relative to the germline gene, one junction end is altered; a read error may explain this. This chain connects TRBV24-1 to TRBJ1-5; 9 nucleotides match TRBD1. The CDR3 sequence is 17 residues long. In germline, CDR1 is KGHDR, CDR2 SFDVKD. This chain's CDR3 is CASSYLSGTGFNQPQHF. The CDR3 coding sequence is TGTGCCAGCAGTTACTTGTCCGGGACAGGGTTCAATCAGCCCCAGCATTTT.

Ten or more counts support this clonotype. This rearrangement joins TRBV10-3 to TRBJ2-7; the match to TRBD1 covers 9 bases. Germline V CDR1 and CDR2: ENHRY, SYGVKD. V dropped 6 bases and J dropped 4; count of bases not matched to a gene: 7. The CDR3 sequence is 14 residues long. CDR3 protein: CAISLTGGAYEQYF. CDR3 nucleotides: TGTGCCATCAGCCTGACAGGGGGAGCTTACGAGCAGTACTTC.

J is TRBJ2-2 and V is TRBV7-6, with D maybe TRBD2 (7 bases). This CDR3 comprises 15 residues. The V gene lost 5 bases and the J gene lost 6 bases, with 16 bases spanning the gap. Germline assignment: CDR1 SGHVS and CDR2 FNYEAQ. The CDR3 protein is CASSLLGGDPGELFF. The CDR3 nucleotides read TGTGCCAGCAGCCTCCTAGGGGGGGACCCCGGGGAGCTGTTTTTT.

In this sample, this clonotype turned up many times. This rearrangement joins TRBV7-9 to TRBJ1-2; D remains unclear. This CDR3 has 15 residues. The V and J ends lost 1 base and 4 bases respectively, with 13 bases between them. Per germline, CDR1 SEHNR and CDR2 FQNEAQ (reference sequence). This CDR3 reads CASSLDAYEIYGYTF. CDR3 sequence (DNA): TGTGCCAGCAGCTTAGACGCCTACGAAATCTATGGCTACACCTTC.

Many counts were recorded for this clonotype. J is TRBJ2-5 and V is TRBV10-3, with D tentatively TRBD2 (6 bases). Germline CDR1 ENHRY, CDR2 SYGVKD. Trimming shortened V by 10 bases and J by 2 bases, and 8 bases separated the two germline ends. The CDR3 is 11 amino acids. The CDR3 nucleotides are TGTGCCACCCGGGGGCAAGAGACCCAGTACTTC. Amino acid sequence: CATRGQETQYF.

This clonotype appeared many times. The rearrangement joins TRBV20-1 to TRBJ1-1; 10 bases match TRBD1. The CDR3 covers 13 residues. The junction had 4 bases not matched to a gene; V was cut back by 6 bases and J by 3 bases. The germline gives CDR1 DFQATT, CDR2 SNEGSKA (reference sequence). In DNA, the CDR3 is TGCAGTGCAGACGGGACAGGGGACACTGAAGCTTTCTTT. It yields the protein CSADGTGDTEAFF.

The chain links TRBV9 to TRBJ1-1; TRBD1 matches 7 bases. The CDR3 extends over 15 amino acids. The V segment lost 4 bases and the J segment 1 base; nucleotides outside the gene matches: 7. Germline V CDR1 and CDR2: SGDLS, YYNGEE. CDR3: CASSRAGTENTEAFF. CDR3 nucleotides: TGTGCCAGCAGCCGAGCCGGGACAGAGAACACTGAAGCTTTCTTT.

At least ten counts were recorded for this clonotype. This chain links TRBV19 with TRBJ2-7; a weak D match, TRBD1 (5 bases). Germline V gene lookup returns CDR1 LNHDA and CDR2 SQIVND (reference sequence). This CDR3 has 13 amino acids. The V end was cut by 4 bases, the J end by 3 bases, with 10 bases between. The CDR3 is CASSTSQGYEQYF. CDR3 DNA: TGTGCCAGTAGTACCTCCCAGGGCTACGAGCAGTACTTC.

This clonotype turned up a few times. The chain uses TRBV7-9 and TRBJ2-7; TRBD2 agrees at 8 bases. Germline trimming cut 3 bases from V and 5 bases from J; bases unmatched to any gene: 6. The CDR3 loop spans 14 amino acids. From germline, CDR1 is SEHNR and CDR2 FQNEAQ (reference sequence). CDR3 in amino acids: CASSFLAGRDEQYF. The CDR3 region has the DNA TGTGCCAGCAGCTTTCTGGCCGGGAGGGACGAGCAGTACTTC.

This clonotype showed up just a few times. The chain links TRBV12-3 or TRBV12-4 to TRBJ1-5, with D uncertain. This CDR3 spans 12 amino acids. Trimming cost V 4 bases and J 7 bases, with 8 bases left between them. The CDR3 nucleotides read TGTGCCAGCAGTTACTACGGGCAGCCCCAGCATTTT. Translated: CASSYYGQPQHF.

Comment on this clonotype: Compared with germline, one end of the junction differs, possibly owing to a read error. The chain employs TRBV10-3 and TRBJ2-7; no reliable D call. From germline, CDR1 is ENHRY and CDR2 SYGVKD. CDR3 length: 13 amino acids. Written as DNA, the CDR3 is TGTGCCAGCAGTTACCGGAGCAGCTACGAGCAGTACTTC. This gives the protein CASSYRSSYEQYF.

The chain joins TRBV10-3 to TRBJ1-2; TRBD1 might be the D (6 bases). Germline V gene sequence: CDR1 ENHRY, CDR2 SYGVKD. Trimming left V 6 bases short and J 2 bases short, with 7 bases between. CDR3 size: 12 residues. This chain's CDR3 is CAIRGTNYGYTF. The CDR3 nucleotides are TGTGCCATCAGGGGGACAAACTATGGCTACACCTTC.

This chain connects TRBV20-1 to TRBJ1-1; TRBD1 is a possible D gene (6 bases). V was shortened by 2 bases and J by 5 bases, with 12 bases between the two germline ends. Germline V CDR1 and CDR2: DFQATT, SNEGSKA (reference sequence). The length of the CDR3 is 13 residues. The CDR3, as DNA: TGCAGTGCTAGAAAAACAGGGAAAACTGAAGCTTTCTTT. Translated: CSARKTGKTEAFF.

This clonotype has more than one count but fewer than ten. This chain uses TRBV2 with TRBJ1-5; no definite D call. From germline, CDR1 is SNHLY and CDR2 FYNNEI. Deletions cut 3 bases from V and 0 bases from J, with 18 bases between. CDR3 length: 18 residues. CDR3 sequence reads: CASSDGGGGLYSNQPQHF. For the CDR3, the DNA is TGTGCCAGCAGTGACGGCGGCGGAGGGCTCTATAGCAATCAGCCCCAGCATTTT.

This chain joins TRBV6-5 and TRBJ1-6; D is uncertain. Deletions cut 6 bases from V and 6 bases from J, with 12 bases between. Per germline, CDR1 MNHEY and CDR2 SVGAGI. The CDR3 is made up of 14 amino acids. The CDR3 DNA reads TGTGCCAGCAGCTTCAGCGGGCTTAATTCACCCCTCCACTTT. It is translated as CASSFSGLNSPLHF.